A selection of T cell receptor beta chains follows, all from one sample in a study of blood T cell repertoires in COVID-19. Generated by immunoSEQ multiplex PCR, the TCRdb table keeps only in-frame clones and is missing some. The data hold approximately 250,000 clones, with just under 90% observed a single time. Sequencing was performed on PBMCs or T cells enriched from blood (not recorded which). The receptors were sampled from a woman younger than 45 with acute COVID-19. Both conserved end residues are part of each CDR3. D genes are given only for firm matches. Only part of the rows carry a size: once, few, many, or a class if the clone is expanded.

>TRBJ2-2|TRBV27|TRBD1|.
TGTGCCAGCAGTCCTCGGGGACAGGTGAACACCGGGGAGCTGTTTTTT
CASSPRGQVNTGELFF
>TRBJ2-3|TRBV28|TRBD2|.
TGTGCCAGTGACCTAGCGGGAGATCCAGATACGCAGTATTTT
CASDLAGDPDTQYF
>TRBJ2-1|TRBV4-1|TRBD2|once
TGCGCCAGCTCAGAGGGGCGGGGGAAATACAATGAGCAGTTCTTC
CASSEGRGKYNEQFF
>TRBJ2-3|TRBV12-3/TRBV12-4|.|once
TGTGCCAGCAGTCCCGAGGAAGCGCAGTATTTT
CASSPEEAQYF
>TRBJ2-3|TRBV4-1|TRBD1|.
TGCGCCAGCAGCCAAGCTAAAGGGCTGGGACAGGGGGCAGATACGCAGTATTTT
CASSQAKGLGQGADTQYF
>TRBJ1-1|TRBV6-5|.|.
TGTGCCAGCAGTTACGGCATGAACACTGAAGCTTTCTTT
CASSYGMNTEAFF
>TRBJ2-1|TRBV20-1|.|.
TGCAGTGCTCTTGACAATGAGCAGTTCTTC
CSALDNEQFF
>TRBJ2-1|TRBV6-4|TRBD2|.
TGTGCCAGCAGTCCTGGGACTAGCGATTACAATGAGCAGTTCTTC
CASSPGTSDYNEQFF
>TRBJ1-5|TRBV9|.|once
TGTGCCAGCAGCGTAGCCCCAGGCTCGGATCAGCCCCAGCATTTT
CASSVAPGSDQPQHF
>TRBJ2-1|TRBV27|TRBD2|.
TGTGCCACCAGTAGCGGGAGGGACTCCTACAATGAGCAGTTCTTC
CATSSGRDSYNEQFF
>TRBJ2-7|TRBV7-8|.|.
TGTGCCAGCAGGGGGGGTACGATATACGAGCAGTACTTC
CASRGGTIYEQYF
>TRBJ2-1|TRBV3-1/TRBV3-2|.|.
TGTGCCAGCAATCTAGACCAACTAGGGGGTGAGCAGTTCTTC
CASNLDQLGGEQFF
>TRBJ1-2|TRBV18|.|few
TGTGCCAGCTCACCCGTACAGGGTGATGGCTACACCTTC
CASSPVQGDGYTF
>TRBJ2-7|TRBV12-3/TRBV12-4|.|.
TGTGCCAGCAGTAAGACTAGTTTATACGAGCAGTACTTC
CASSKTSLYEQYF
>TRBJ2-5|TRBV6-5|TRBD2|.
TGTGCCAGCAGCGCTGCTAGCGGAGGAGGGGAGACCCAGTACTTC
CASSAASGGGETQYF
>TRBJ2-3|TRBV19|TRBD2|once
TGTGCCAGTAGTATAGCAAGCGGGAGAGGGGGAGATACGCAGTATTTT
CASSIASGRGGDTQYF
>TRBJ1-2|TRBV27|.|.
TGTGCCAGCAGTTTCTCAAGGACAGATTCTAACTATGGCTACACCTTC
CASSFSRTDSNYGYTF
>TRBJ2-5|TRBV9|.|once
TGTGCCAGCAGCGCAGCGGGCGGCCCGGGGGAGACCCAGTACTTC
CASSAAGGPGETQYF
>TRBJ2-1|TRBV2|TRBD2|.
TGTGCCAGCAGTGAATTAGAGCGGGAGCTCACCTCGCACAATGAGCAGTTCTTC
CASSELERELTSHNEQFF
>TRBJ1-4|TRBV6-5|.|few
TGTGCCAGCAGTTTACAGTCAACTAATGAAAAACTGTTTTTT
CASSLQSTNEKLFF
>TRBJ1-6|TRBV27|.|.
TGTGCCAGCAGTTCCGATGAAGGTTGGGGGGATTCACCCCTCCACTTT
CASSSDEGWGDSPLHF
>TRBJ1-6|TRBV5-6|.|.
TGTGCCAGCAGCTTGAAGCTCTACTATAATTCACCCCTCCACTTT
CASSLKLYYNSPLHF
>TRBJ2-1|TRBV2|TRBD2|.
TGTGCCGGAGGGACTAGCGCCTACAATGAGCAGTTCTTC
CAGGTSAYNEQFF
>TRBJ2-1|TRBV5-4|.|.
TGTGCCAGCAGCCGCACCAAAGGGGGGGCGTCGACCTACAATGAGCAGTTCTTC
CASSRTKGGASTYNEQFF
>TRBJ1-6|TRBV19|.|.
TGTGCCAGTAGTTCCCAGCGCTCACCCCTCCACTTT
CASSSQRSPLHF
>TRBJ2-2|TRBV6-5|.|.
TGTGCCAGCAGTTACTCCCGGGACATTTACACCGGGGAGCTGTTTTTT
CASSYSRDIYTGELFF
>TRBJ2-1|TRBV19|TRBD1|.
TGTGCCAGTAGTAACAGGACAGGGAAGAGCTCCTACAATGAGCAGTTCTTC
CASSNRTGKSSYNEQFF
>TRBJ2-7|TRBV7-9|.|.
TGTGCCAGCAGCTTTTATGGCGGAGCAGACGAGCAGTACTTC
CASSFYGGADEQYF
>TRBJ1-4|TRBV10-2|.|.
TGCGCCAGCAGTGAGGGGGCTCATAATGAAAAACTGTTTTTT
CASSEGAHNEKLFF
>TRBJ1-4|TRBV5-1|.|.
TGCGCCAGCAGCGAAGGTCAGGGTTTTGAAAAACTGTTTTTT
CASSEGQGFEKLFF
>TRBJ2-1|TRBV11-3|.|.
TGTGCCAGCAGCTTCTCCGGGAGCTCCTACAATGAGCAGTTCTTC
CASSFSGSSYNEQFF
>TRBJ2-1|TRBV7-6|TRBD2|.
TGTGCCAGCAGCTTTAGCGGGACGGGTGAGCAGTTCTTC
CASSFSGTGEQFF
>TRBJ2-7|TRBV5-6|.|.
TGTGCCAGCAGGTCCCGGGGTCAGATTAGGACCTACGAGCAGTACTTC
CASRSRGQIRTYEQYF
>TRBJ2-7|TRBV29-1|TRBD1|.
TGCAGCGTTGAAGATCAGGGACAGGGGGCCGAGCAGTACTTC
CSVEDQGQGAEQYF
>TRBJ2-3|TRBV4-1|.|.
TGCGCCAGCAGCCAAGAGGGGGGTGGCAGGGTTCACAGCACAGATACGCAGTATTTT
CASSQEGGGRVHSTDTQYF
>TRBJ2-2|TRBV4-3|.|.
TGCGCCAGCAGTTTACAGGGTTTCGCGAACACCGGGGAGCTGTTTTTT
CASSLQGFANTGELFF
>TRBJ1-1|TRBV19|TRBD1|.
TGTGCCAGTAGTATAGGAGGACAGGGGATTACTGAAGCTTTCTTT
CASSIGGQGITEAFF
>TRBJ2-3|TRBV10-3|TRBD2|once
TGTGCCATCAGAGTAATCGGTAGCGGGAGGGACACAGATACGCAGTATTTT
CAIRVIGSGRDTDTQYF
>TRBJ1-5|TRBV6-5|TRBD1|.
TGTGCCAGCAGTTCCCAGGGACAGACTCAGCCCCAGCATTTT
CASSSQGQTQPQHF
>TRBJ2-1|TRBV7-9|TRBD2|once
TGTGCCAGCACCCAATTTAGGACTAGCGGTTACAATGAGCAGTTCTTC
CASTQFRTSGYNEQFF
>TRBJ2-7|TRBV6-2/TRBV6-3|.|.
TGTGCCAGCAGTTACTCAACAGTGACCTACGAGCAGTACTTC
CASSYSTVTYEQYF
>TRBJ1-3|TRBV6-2/TRBV6-3|.|once
TGTGCCAGCAGTCGACAGGATCCTGGAAACACCATATATTTT
CASSRQDPGNTIYF
>TRBJ1-5|TRBV5-5|.|.
TGTGCCAGCAGCCGCGAAGGTTATTCAGGGGGCAATCAGCCCCAGCATTTT
CASSREGYSGGNQPQHF
>TRBJ2-1|TRBV10-3|TRBD2|.
TGTGCCACCTCGTTACTAGCGGGAGGGCCTAGCGAGCAGTTCTTC
CATSLLAGGPSEQFF
>TRBJ2-7|TRBV9|.|.
TGTGCCAGCAGCGTAGCTCCAGCGGAAAACTACGAGCAGTACTTC
CASSVAPAENYEQYF
>TRBJ1-5|TRBV3-1/TRBV3-2|TRBD1|.
TGTGCCAGCAGCTTTGGGACAGGTGAAAATCAGCCCCAGCATTTT
CASSFGTGENQPQHF
>TRBJ2-1|TRBV27|.|.
TGTGCCAGCAGTTTGGGAGGCCCTCACAATGAGCAGTTCTTC
CASSLGGPHNEQFF
>TRBJ1-4|TRBV5-6|TRBD1|.
TGTGCCAGCAGCTTGAGCATAGACCGGGACAGAACTAATGAAAAACTGTTTTTT
CASSLSIDRDRTNEKLFF
>TRBJ2-1|TRBV19|.|.
TGTGCCAGTAGTGTCCTGAATGAGCAGTTCTTC
CASSVLNEQFF
>TRBJ1-1|TRBV7-9|.|.
TGTGCCAGCAGCTCGGACTTGGAGGACACTGAAGCTTTCTTT
CASSSDLEDTEAFF
>TRBJ2-3|TRBV7-9|.|once
TGTGCCAGCAGCTTAGAGGCTAGCGCACCCACAGATACGCAGTATTTT
CASSLEASAPTDTQYF
>TRBJ2-1|TRBV6-2/TRBV6-3|.|once
TGTGCCAGCAGTTACTCTCCTACCCCCAATGAGCAGTTCTTC
CASSYSPTPNEQFF
>TRBJ2-3|TRBV6-1|.|.
TGTGCCAGCAGTGACAGGGCCATATCAGATACGCAGTATTTT
CASSDRAISDTQYF
>TRBJ2-1|TRBV4-1|.|.
TGCGCCAGCAGCCAAGAGCCGGGAATAAGCTCCTACAATGAGCAGTTCTTC
CASSQEPGISSYNEQFF